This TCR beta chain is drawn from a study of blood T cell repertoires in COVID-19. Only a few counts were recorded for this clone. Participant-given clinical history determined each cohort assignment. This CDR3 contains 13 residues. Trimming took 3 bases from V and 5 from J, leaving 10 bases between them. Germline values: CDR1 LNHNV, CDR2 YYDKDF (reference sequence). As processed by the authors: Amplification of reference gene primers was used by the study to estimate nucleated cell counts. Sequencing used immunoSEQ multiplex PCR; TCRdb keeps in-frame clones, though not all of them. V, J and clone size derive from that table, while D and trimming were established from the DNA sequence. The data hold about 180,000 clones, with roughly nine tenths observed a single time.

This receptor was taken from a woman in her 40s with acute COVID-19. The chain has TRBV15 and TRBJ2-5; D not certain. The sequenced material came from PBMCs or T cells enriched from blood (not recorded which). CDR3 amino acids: CATSSLPRETQYF. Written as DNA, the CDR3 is TGTGCCACCAGCAGCCTCCCGAGGGAGACCCAGTACTTC.